Listed below are T cell receptor beta chains from one sample, sequenced in a study of blood T cell repertoires in COVID-19. Repertoires were generated with immunoSEQ multiplex PCR, while TCRdb's copy carries only in-frame clones and drops some. Here the sample spans around 270,000 clones, around 87% being singletons. Sequencing input: peripheral blood. The receptor set was obtained from a woman in her sixties or seventies with COVID-19, enrolled during active disease. CDR3s include the opening cysteine and the closing phenylalanine or tryptophan. D genes are given only for firm matches.

V gene,D gene,CDR3 protein
TRBV3-1/TRBV3-2,.,CASSQSPRTEAFF
TRBV6-5,TRBD1,CASSIQGGTDTQYF
TRBV5-1,.,CASSLVPGSGRNSYEQYF
TRBV19,.,CASSIRSGGEKLFF
TRBV15,.,CATSRRDYGYTF
TRBV5-1,TRBD1,CASSRGQGSYNEQFF
TRBV6-2/TRBV6-3,TRBD1,CASSSGTGYNEQFF
TRBV27,TRBD1,CASSLSTGAGYTF
TRBV28,TRBD1,CASSFQSTGGSSSEQYF
TRBV10-3,.,CAISESGRRGEKLFF
TRBV5-1,TRBD1,CASSLEVGTGTDTQYF
TRBV11-3,.,CASSLVAEGEQYF
TRBV27,TRBD1,CATSLRDRVFYEGPRGPQHF
TRBV9,TRBD1,CASSVESQGVVNTEAFF
TRBV7-8,.,CASSVAGNRHEQFF
TRBV3-1/TRBV3-2,.,CASSLTGIVNEQYF
TRBV3-1/TRBV3-2,.,CASRSVVYGYTF
TRBV5-8,.,CASSRRVGSSYEQYF
TRBV18,TRBD1,CASSRDRGSASYNEQFF
TRBV9,.,CASSSIAVSTDTQYF
TRBV6-2/TRBV6-3,.,CASSYSRDYEQYF
TRBV9,.,CASSVSGLYNEQFF
TRBV19,.,CASSTKMGPIGEQYF
TRBV30,.,CAWSSTGGRQPQHF
TRBV3-1/TRBV3-2,TRBD1,CASSLGQGPYEQYF
TRBV5-1,.,CASSTGRGEQYF
TRBV20-1,.,CSATKNYEQYF
TRBV20-1,.,CSARGPRTYYEQYF
TRBV6-5,TRBD1,CASSRGWTGSNTF